Following are 5 T cell receptor beta chains from one sample sequenced in a study of shared T cell receptors in the human thymus (TCRdb year 2021). The library was built by means of the immunoSEQ multiplex PCR assay. Sourced from immuneACCESS, this table was stored by TCRdb with only in-frame sequences that have V and J called. A share of the clones is absent; for the studies checked, an unresolved V gene accounts for under half, and the remainder has no known explanation. The sample has over 65,000 clones on record, about 96% of them singletons. Around 0.033% of the sample is taken by the ten largest. Material for sequencing was thymocytes. The source of these receptors is a human donor.

The V and J genes are TRBV6-5 and TRBJ2-1; perhaps TRBD2 as D (7 bases). Germline CDR1 MNHEY, CDR2 SVGAGI. This CDR3 is 13 amino acids long. V was clipped by 7 bases and J by 4 bases, with 11 bases between them. The CDR3 DNA reads TGTGCCAGCACGGCGGGGGCATACAATGAGCAGTTCTTC. Protein: CASTAGAYNEQFF.

This clone was recorded only once. The chain is built from TRBV13 and TRBJ2-7; TRBD2 agrees at 13 bases. With 5 bases clipped from V and 5 bases from J, the junction kept 12 bases outside the gene matches. This CDR3 spans 17 amino acids. The germline gives CDR1 PRHDT, CDR2 FYEKMQ (reference sequence). The chain's CDR3 is CASSLRLAGGPNDEQYF. DNA of the CDR3: TGTGCCAGCAGCCTAAGACTAGCGGGGGGTCCTAACGACGAGCAGTACTTC.

The rearrangement links TRBV10-1 to TRBJ1-3; D is unclear. The V and J ends lost 8 bases and 1 base respectively, with 6 bases between them. CDR3 length: 12 amino acids. Germline-derived CDR1 and CDR2 are WNHNN and SYGVQD (reference sequence). This CDR3 is CASPKSGNTIYF. CDR3 DNA: TGCGCCAGCCCTAAGTCTGGAAACACCATATATTTT.

The chain uses TRBV6-1 and TRBJ1-5; D ambiguous. The germline V and J ends were trimmed by 4 bases and 7 bases, with 5 bases remaining between them. The CDR3 totals 11 residues. The V gene's germline CDR1 is MNHNS and CDR2 SASEGT. Here the CDR3 reads CASSGRQPQHF. CDR3 nucleotides: TGTGCCAGCAGTGGTAGGCAGCCCCAGCATTTT.

This clone appeared a few times. V is TRBV9 and J is TRBJ1-1; no definite D call. Germline V gene data show CDR1 as SGDLS and CDR2 as YYNGEE. V shed 0 bases and J shed 3 bases, with 6 bases lying between them. This CDR3 is built from 13 residues. CDR3 sequence: CASSVELYTEAFF. CDR3 in DNA: TGTGCCAGCAGCGTAGAATTGTACACTGAAGCTTTCTTT.